This TCR beta chain was sequenced for a study of CD8 T cells in Susac syndrome. FACS enriched CD8+ TEMRA cells, while bulk CD8+ and CD4+ were negatively isolated. The V gene's germline CDR1 is SGHAT and CDR2 FQNNGV. V was pared by 2 bases and J by 2 bases, with 19 bases between. The CDR3 contains 18 residues. After extraction with the RNeasy kit, about 0.45 to 1 ug of the RNA was reverse transcribed using random hexamers. The CDR3 of TCR beta was amplified by immunoSEQ multiplex PCR across 54 Vbeta and 13 Jbeta. TCRdb reprocessed the immunoSEQ multiplex PCR reads via MiXCR and lists one record per CDR3 protein. The profile covers around 46,000 distinct CDR3 sequences, with almost 95% appearing a single time and 0.41% taken by the ten largest.

The specimen was CD8+ T cells from PBMCs. The chain has TRBV11-2 and TRBJ2-1; D may match TRBD1 or TRBD2 (7 bases each). The TCR originated in a human donor in good health. Here the CDR3 reads CASSLPSGTAGTYNEQFF. The CDR3 DNA reads as TGTGCCAGCAGCTTACCCAGCGGGACAGCCGGCACCTACAATGAGCAGTTCTTC.